This record concerns one TCR beta chain sequence. Each CDR3 protein is one row after TCRdb ran MiXCR on the PCR reads. Of roughly 90,000 distinct CDR3 sequences detected, approximately 23% appear once; the ten largest clones hold approximately 0.8%. The sample comes from a study of molecular identifiers for immune sequencing clone quantification. CDR1 LNHDA and CDR2 SQIVND come from the germline V gene (reference sequence). There are 16 residues in the CDR3. J lost 4 bases, V lost 7 bases, and 8 bases had no gene match. The rearrangement links TRBV19 to TRBJ2-3; 13 nucleotides align to TRBD2. The source is a human donor in good health. Some libraries in this study had Jurkat cell RNA spiked in. The sample taken for sequencing was naive CD8+ T cells from blood, with Jurkat cell RNA spiked in. Subset indicated: FACS-sorted CD8+CD4-CCR7+CD45RA+ naive T cells. CDR3 coding DNA: TGTGCCAGTAAAAGCTTCACTAGCGGGGGGGCAGATACGCAGTATTTT. It specifies CASKSFTSGGADTQYF.